The 29 T cell receptor beta chains below come from one sample, sequenced in a study of a mutant IDH1 vaccine in newly diagnosed glioma. Some clones are missing from TCRdb's copy, which holds only in-frame ones; the method was immunoSEQ multiplex PCR. The sample shows around 30,000 clones, about 80% of them seen only once. For these TCRs, the target antigens are not known. Time point of the sample: week 47, end of study. Every single dose of the vaccine, 300 ug of mutant IDH1 20-mer peptide, came with topical imiquimod. The sample consisted of PBMCs, taken from a glioma patient whose treatment included an IDH1 peptide vaccine. The receptors shown here come from a man aged 25-40 years with glioma.

The chain couples TRBV5-1 to TRBJ2-5; D may be TRBD1 or TRBD2 (5 bases each). Trimming removed 0 bases from V and 2 bases from J, with 11 bases in between. Per the germline V gene, CDR1 is SGHRS and CDR2 is YFSETQ. This CDR3 has 15 amino acids. CDR3 bases: TGCGCCAGCAGCTTGGGGGGGTCTCGGCAAGAGACCCAGTACTTC. This encodes CASSLGGSRQETQYF.

The chain combines TRBV5-1 with TRBJ2-7; TRBD2 aligns across 11 bases. The CDR3 is 16 residues long. Trimming took 3 bases from V and 3 from J; bases not matched to a gene: 8. The germline CDR1 and CDR2 sequences are SGHRS and YFSETQ. CDR3 DNA: TGCGCCAGCAGCTCGCCATCTAGCGGGAGGCACTACGAGCAGTACTTC. This gives the protein CASSSPSSGRHYEQYF.

The J gene is TRBJ1-1, the V gene TRBV5-1, with TRBD1 matching over 11 bases. The V segment lost 4 bases and the J segment 5 bases; nucleotides outside the gene matches: 4. Looked up from germline, CDR1 is SGHRS and CDR2 is YFSETQ. CDR3 length equals 14 residues. CDR3 region: CASSTGQGGTEAFF. CDR3 sequence (DNA): TGCGCCAGCAGCACGGGACAGGGGGGAACTGAAGCTTTCTTT.

Only one count was recorded for this clone. The CDR3 loop reads CASSLWSGGFEAFF. DNA of the CDR3: TGTGCCAGCAGCTTGTGGAGCGGGGGATTTGAAGCTTTCTTT. The chain joins TRBV5-6 to TRBJ1-1, with D perhaps TRBD1 (5 bases). Germline values: CDR1 SGHDT, CDR2 YYEEEE. The CDR3 runs to 14 residues. V lost 1 base and J lost 7, with 14 bases in between.

The chain carries TRBV4-2 and TRBJ2-3, with D possibly being TRBD1 (5 bases). The CDR3 length is 18 residues. The V and J ends lost 0 bases and 6 bases respectively, with 22 bases between them. The V gene's germline CDR1 is LGHNA and CDR2 YNFKEQ. CDR3 amino acids: CASSQETYDSLNADTQYF. The CDR3 DNA is TGTGCCAGCAGCCAAGAGACTTACGACAGTCTAAATGCCGATACGCAGTATTTT.

This rearrangement joins TRBV7-9 to TRBJ1-2; no clear D gene. The germline V gene has CDR1 SEHNR and CDR2 FQNEAQ (reference sequence). There are 14 residues in the CDR3. V shed 1 base and J shed 2 bases, with 8 bases lying between them. CDR3 region: CASSLGAANYGYTF. In DNA, the CDR3 is TGTGCCAGCAGCTTAGGGGCCGCCAACTATGGCTACACCTTC. Based on the CDR3 plus reference TRBV7-9 and TRBJ1-2, the full variable domain is DTGVSQNPRHKITKRGQNVTFRCDPISEHNRLYWYRQTLGQGPEFLTYFQNEAQLEKSRLLSDRFSAERPKGSFSTLEIQRTEQGDSAMYLCASSLGAANYGYTFGSGTRLTVV.

The chain has TRBV29-1 and TRBJ2-5; 9 bases are shared with TRBD1. CDR3 length equals 12 residues. CDR1 is SQVTM, CDR2 ANQGSEA, per germline. J lost 4 bases, V lost 6 bases, and 3 bases had no gene match. This chain's CDR3 is CSVRQGGETQYF. DNA of the CDR3: TGCAGCGTCCGACAGGGGGGAGAGACCCAGTACTTC.

This chain uses TRBV6-1 with TRBJ2-5; no clear D gene. Trimming removed 6 bases at V and 5 bases at J, with 13 bases between. CDR1 MNHNS and CDR2 SASEGT come from the germline V gene. The CDR3 is 13 residues long. In nucleotides, the CDR3 is TGTGCCAGCAGGGTACCCGTTGGGGAGACCCAGTACTTC. Its protein product is CASRVPVGETQYF.

The chain uses TRBV2 and TRBJ1-6; TRBD1 matches at 7 bases. The CDR3 consists of 15 residues. V was clipped by 4 bases and J by 5 bases; unmatched bases: 5. Germline CDR1 SNHLY, CDR2 FYNNEI. CDR3 nucleotides: TGTGCCAGCAGTGGTCGACAGGGAAATAATTCACCCCTCCACTTT. It is translated as CASSGRQGNNSPLHF.

This chain links TRBV6-1 with TRBJ2-3; D may match TRBD1 or TRBD2 (6 bases each). This CDR3 contains 13 residues. V gave up 10 bases and J gave up 1 base, with 12 bases separating them. CDR1 and CDR2 from the germline V gene are MNHNS and SASEGT. The CDR3 sequence is CAIRGRGTDTQYF. The CDR3, as DNA: TGTGCCATCCGGGGGCGGGGCACAGATACGCAGTATTTT.

The J gene is TRBJ1-5, the V gene TRBV6-6; D is undetermined. Germline-derived CDR1 and CDR2 are MNHNY and SVGAGI (reference sequence). The CDR3 is 13 residues long. V lost 7 bases to trimming and J lost 2 bases, with 9 bases between them. The CDR3 DNA reads TGTGCCAGCACCCCGGAGGGCAATCAGCCCCAGCATTTT. This encodes CASTPEGNQPQHF.

This sequence joins TRBV5-1 and TRBJ2-5; D perhaps matches TRBD2 (5 bases). This CDR3 has 16 amino acids. Germline V CDR1 and CDR2: SGHRS, YFSETQ. Trimming shortened V by 0 bases and J by 1 base, and 13 bases separated the two germline ends. The CDR3 coding sequence is TGCGCCAGCAGCTTGGCGGTAGCGAGACTCCAAGAGACCCAGTACTTC. Amino acids: CASSLAVARLQETQYF.

V usage is TRBV5-1 and J usage is TRBJ2-6, with a possible D match to TRBD2 (5 bases). Looked up from germline, CDR1 is SGHRS and CDR2 is YFSETQ. The V end was cut by 6 bases, the J end by 0 bases, with 7 bases between. The CDR3 runs 14 residues. The CDR3 region has the DNA TGCGCCAGCATGGGGAGCTCTGGGGCCAACGTCCTGACTTTC. Translated, it gives CASMGSSGANVLTF.

The chain recombines TRBV18 with TRBJ2-2; D ambiguous. Trimming took 6 bases from V and 4 from J, leaving 12 bases between them. CDR1 is KGHSH, CDR2 LQKENI, per germline. The CDR3 consists of 14 residues. CDR3 coding DNA: TGTGCCAGCTCCCTGGGCCGGGCCACCGGGGAGCTGTTTTTT. This gives the protein CASSLGRATGELFF.

This clone came up once. The chain employs TRBV7-9 and TRBJ2-3; 11 bases align to TRBD2. Germline V gene data show CDR1 as SEHNR and CDR2 as FQNEAQ (reference sequence). V dropped 5 bases and J dropped 2; count of bases not matched to a gene: 3. The CDR3 loop spans 15 amino acids. In DNA form, the CDR3 reads TGTGCCAGCAGCAGACTAGCGGGAACCACAGATACGCAGTATTTT. It specifies CASSRLAGTTDTQYF.

The chain recombines TRBV5-1 with TRBJ2-6; D ambiguous. The CDR3 is made up of 16 amino acids. The germline gives CDR1 SGHRS, CDR2 YFSETQ. V dropped 7 bases and J dropped 0 bases, with 14 bases sitting between them. CDR3 residues: CASETLGDSGANVLTF. CDR3 bases: TGCGCCAGCGAAACACTGGGCGACTCTGGGGCCAACGTCCTGACTTTC.

This chain links TRBV27 with TRBJ1-2; D might be TRBD1 (6 bases). Germline V lookup: CDR1 MNHEY, CDR2 SMNVEV (reference sequence). Trimming pared 5 bases from V and 4 bases from J, leaving 11 bases between. The CDR3 extends over 13 amino acids. The CDR3 region has the DNA TGTGCCAGCAGTACAGGGTCCAGCTATGGCTACACCTTC. Translating gives CASSTGSSYGYTF.

The CDR3 loop reads CASSSTGFGEKLFF. The CDR3 DNA follows: TGTGCCAGCAGTTCAACAGGGTTTGGTGAAAAACTGTTTTTT. This sequence joins TRBV6-6 and TRBJ1-4; possible D gene TRBD1, 6 bases. Deletions cut 4 bases from V and 7 bases from J, with 13 bases between. Germline CDR1 reads MNHNY; CDR2 reads SVGAGI (reference sequence). The CDR3 totals 14 residues.

This chain links TRBV7-2 with TRBJ2-5; a possible D gene is TRBD2 (7 bases). The germline V gene has CDR1 SGHTA and CDR2 FQGNSA. The CDR3 consists of 18 residues. Trimming took 1 base from V and 10 from J, leaving 28 bases between them. The CDR3 DNA reads as TGTGCCAGCAGCTTAGGATCCCGGGGCGGGGGCCCCTCCAGGGACCAGTACTTC. Translated: CASSLGSRGGGPSRDQYF.

The rearrangement uses TRBV5-1 and TRBJ1-1; no clear D. The CDR3 contains 14 residues. Germline V CDR1 and CDR2: SGHRS, YFSETQ. V lost 7 bases and J 3 bases, leaving 16 bases between the germline ends. The CDR3 DNA follows: TGCGCCAGCTCCGGCTTGGTCCAGCACACTGAAGCTTTCTTT. Translating it yields CASSGLVQHTEAFF.

The rearrangement uses TRBV7-6 and TRBJ2-5, with D unresolved. CDR1 and CDR2 from the germline V gene are SGHVS and FNYEAQ. V lost 0 bases and J lost 2, with 4 bases in between. The CDR3 is 13 residues long. The CDR3 nucleotides read TGTGCCAGCAGCTTAGCGGAACAAGAGACCCAGTACTTC. Translation gives CASSLAEQETQYF.

Written as DNA, the CDR3 is TGTGCCAGCGGGGGGGGCGACGATTCACCCCTCCACTTT. The encoded protein is CASGGGDDSPLHF. The chain joins TRBV6-5 to TRBJ1-6; maybe TRBD1 (6 bases). This CDR3 has 13 amino acids. The ends were cut back, 8 bases at V and 8 bases at J, with 13 bases in the middle. From germline, CDR1 is MNHEY and CDR2 SVGAGI.

The chain is built from TRBV27 and TRBJ1-2, with TRBD1 as a possible D gene (5 bases). This CDR3 region has 16 residues. V lost 5 bases to trimming and J lost 1 base, with 17 bases between them. Germline V gene sequence: CDR1 MNHEY, CDR2 SMNVEV (reference sequence). CDR3 sequence (DNA): TGTGCCAGCAGTGGAGGGGCAGCGCTCCTTAACTATGGCTACACCTTC. Translation gives CASSGGAALLNYGYTF.

The rearrangement links TRBV7-3 to TRBJ2-5; D might be TRBD2 (5 bases). Per germline, CDR1 SGHTA and CDR2 FQGTGA. V gave up 5 bases and J gave up 3 bases, with 10 bases separating them. The CDR3 covers 13 residues. As DNA, the CDR3 is TGTGCCAGCAGCCTCCGACTAAAAGAGACCCAGTACTTC. It translates to CASSLRLKETQYF.

This clone was seen more than once but under ten times. The chain has TRBV28 and TRBJ1-1; D is unresolved. The CDR3 totals 12 residues. The germline V and J ends were trimmed by 10 bases and 0 bases, with 9 bases remaining between them. Germline V gives CDR1 MDHEN, CDR2 SYDVKM. The CDR3 nucleotides are TGTGCCACCAAAGTAATGAACACTGAAGCTTTCTTT. Translation: CATKVMNTEAFF.

The gene calls are TRBV28 and TRBJ1-2; D uncertain. The CDR3 sequence is 12 residues long. V lost 6 bases, J lost 5 bases, and 10 bases lay in between. Germline V gives CDR1 MDHEN, CDR2 SYDVKM. CDR3: CASSRIGYGYTF. The CDR3, as DNA: TGTGCCAGCAGCCGGATTGGGTATGGCTACACCTTC.

The rearrangement joins TRBV5-1 to TRBJ2-1; 9 positions match TRBD2. The CDR3 consists of 15 residues. CDR1 and CDR2 (germline): SGHRS, YFSETQ. V lost 4 bases to trimming and J lost 12 bases; unmatched junction nucleotides: 14. The DNA of the CDR3 is TGCGCCAGCAGCAAGGAGGGACTAGCCAGGGAAGGGCAGTTCTTC. Translating it yields CASSKEGLAREGQFF.

V and J are TRBV5-4 and TRBJ2-3, with D perhaps matching TRBD1 or TRBD2 (5 bases each). This CDR3 is 16 amino acids long. The germline gives CDR1 SGHNT, CDR2 YYREEE (reference sequence). Trimming pared 0 bases from V and 1 base from J, leaving 12 bases between. CDR3 region: CASSLAGQGRTDTQYF. The CDR3 coding sequence is TGTGCCAGCAGCTTGGCCGGGCAGGGACGCACAGATACGCAGTATTTT.

CDR3 nucleotides: TGTGCCAGCAGCTTAATGCAGAACACTGAAGCTTTCTTT. It yields the protein CASSLMQNTEAFF. The rearrangement links TRBV11-3 to TRBJ1-1, with D unresolved. From germline, CDR1 is SGHNT and CDR2 YENEEA. This CDR3 has 13 residues. The germline V and J ends were trimmed by 2 bases and 1 base, with 5 bases remaining between them.